The TCR beta chain under discussion was sequenced for a study of blood T cell repertoires in COVID-19. Original data processing: Researchers report that nucleated cell counts were estimated from reference gene primer amplification. Data came from immunoSEQ multiplex PCR; TCRdb stores just in-frame clones and leaves some out. D and trimming were read from the DNA, whereas the V and J calls and clone size are those reported in that table. The sample includes 200,000 to 250,000 clones, 90% to 95% of them seen just once. CDR3 length: 15 amino acids. The V and J ends lost 2 bases and 1 base, in that order; junction bases with no gene match: 4. Germline CDR1 is SEHNR and CDR2 is FQNEAQ (reference sequence).

The sample comprised peripheral blood. The chain carries TRBV7-9 and TRBJ1-1; 7 nucleotides align to TRBD1. The receptor comes from a man aged 55-75 years with COVID-19, enrolled during active disease. The DNA for the CDR3 is TGTGCCAGCAGCTTATTCCGGGACAGGAACACTGAAGCTTTCTTT. It translates to CASSLFRDRNTEAFF.